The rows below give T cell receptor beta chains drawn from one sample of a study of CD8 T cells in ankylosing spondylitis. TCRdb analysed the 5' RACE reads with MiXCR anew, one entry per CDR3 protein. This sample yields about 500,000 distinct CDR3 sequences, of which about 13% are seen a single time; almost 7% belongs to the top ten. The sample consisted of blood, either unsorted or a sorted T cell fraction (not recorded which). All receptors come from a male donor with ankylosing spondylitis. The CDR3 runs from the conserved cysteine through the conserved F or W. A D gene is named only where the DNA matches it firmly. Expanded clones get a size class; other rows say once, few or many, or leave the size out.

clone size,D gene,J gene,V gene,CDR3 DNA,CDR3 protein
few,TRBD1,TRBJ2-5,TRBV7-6,TGTGCCAGCAGCTTAGAAACAGGGGTGTGGGAGACCCAGTACTTC,CASSLETGVWETQYF
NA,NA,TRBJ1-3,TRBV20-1,TGCAGTGCTAGAGATAGAACCTTCTCTGGAAACACCATATATTTT,CSARDRTFSGNTIYF
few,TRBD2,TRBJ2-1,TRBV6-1,TGTGCCAGCATTCCGCTAGCGGGAGGTGCGTACAATGAGCAGTTCTTC,CASIPLAGGAYNEQFF
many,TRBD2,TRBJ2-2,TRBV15,TGTGCCACCAGCAGAGTAGCGGGAGCTTCCGGGGAGCTGTTTTTT,CATSRVAGASGELFF
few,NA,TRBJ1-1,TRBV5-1,TGCGCCAGCAAGGTTCCTCTCGAGGGCACTGAAGCTTTCTTT,CASKVPLEGTEAFF
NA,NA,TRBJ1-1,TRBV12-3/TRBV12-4,TGTGCCAGCAGTTTCGGGGGCGAGACTGAAGCTTTCTTT,CASSFGGETEAFF
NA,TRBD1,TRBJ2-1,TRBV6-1,TGTGCCAGCAAGAGCCGGGACAGGGACCTTTATGAGCAGTTCTTC,CASKSRDRDLYEQFF
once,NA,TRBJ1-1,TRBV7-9,TGTGCCAGCACGTTGGGAGGAATTGACACTGAAGCTTTCTTT,CASTLGGIDTEAFF
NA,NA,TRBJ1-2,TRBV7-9,TGTGCCAGCAGCCAAATGACCAACTATGGCTACACCTTC,CASSQMTNYGYTF
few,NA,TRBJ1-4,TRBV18,TGTGCCAGCTCACCTACGTACAAAGACGAAAAACTGTTTTTT,CASSPTYKDEKLFF
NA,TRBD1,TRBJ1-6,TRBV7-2,TGTGCCAGCAGGTTCAGGGGGGACAATTCACCCCTCCACTTT,CASRFRGDNSPLHF
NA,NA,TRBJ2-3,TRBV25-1,TGTGCCAGCAATCAGCAGGGGTCAGATACGCAGTATTTT,CASNQQGSDTQYF
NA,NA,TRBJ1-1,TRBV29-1,TGCAGCTCTGGGGGAGGGTATTACAACACTGAAGCTTTCTTT,CSSGGGYYNTEAFF
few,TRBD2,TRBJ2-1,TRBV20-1,TGCAGTGCTAGTGGGGGGCTAGCGGGCTCCTACAATGAGCAGTTCTTC,CSASGGLAGSYNEQFF
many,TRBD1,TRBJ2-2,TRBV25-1,TGTGCCAGCAGTTCTTGGGACAGGGTCATCCTGGACACCGGGGAGCTGTTTTTT,CASSSWDRVILDTGELFF
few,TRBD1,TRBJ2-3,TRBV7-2,TGTGCCAGCAGCCGGACAGGTCGCCAGTATTTT,CASSRTGRQYF
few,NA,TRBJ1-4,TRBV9,TGTGCCAGCAGCGTAGGTCCCGGCTTCGGGGAAAAACTGTTTTTT,CASSVGPGFGEKLFF
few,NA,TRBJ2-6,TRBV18,TGTGCCAGCTCACCACCTGGGGCCAACGTCCTGACTTTC,CASSPPGANVLTF
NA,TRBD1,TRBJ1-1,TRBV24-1,TGTGCCACCGCGGGACAGTCCGGAGACACTGAAGCTTTCTTT,CATAGQSGDTEAFF
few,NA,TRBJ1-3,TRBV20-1,TGCAGTGCTAGGGCCCGGACATCCTCTGGAAACACCATATATTTT,CSARARTSSGNTIYF
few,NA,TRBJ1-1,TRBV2,TGTGCCAGCAGGCACAGGGTCCTGAACACTGAAGCTTTCTTT,CASRHRVLNTEAFF
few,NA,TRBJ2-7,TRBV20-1,TGCAGTGCTAGGGGGGCGGGTCGTGTCTACGAGCAGTACTTC,CSARGAGRVYEQYF
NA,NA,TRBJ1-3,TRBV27,TGTGCCAGCGCCTACGACAGGAGCTCTGGAAACACCATATATTTT,CASAYDRSSGNTIYF
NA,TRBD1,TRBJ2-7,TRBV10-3,TGTGCCATCAGTGGAACTCCGGGACAGGGTTACGAGCAGTACTTC,CAISGTPGQGYEQYF
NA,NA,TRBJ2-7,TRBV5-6,TGTGCCAGCAGCTTGGGACTCGACGAGCAGTACTTC,CASSLGLDEQYF
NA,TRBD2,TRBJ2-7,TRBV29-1,TGCAGCGTTGGGGCCAGCGGGAGACGCGAGCAGTACTTC,CSVGASGRREQYF
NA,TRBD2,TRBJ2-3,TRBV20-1,TGCAGTGCAACTAGCGGGGGGAGGGCAGATACGCAGTATTTT,CSATSGGRADTQYF
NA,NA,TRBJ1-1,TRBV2,TGTGCCAGCAGACAAGGGGCGAACACTGAAGCTTTCTTT,CASRQGANTEAFF
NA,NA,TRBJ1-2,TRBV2,TGTGCCAGCAGTGCAGGGCAGGGTTATTTGGGCTATGGCTACACCTTC,CASSAGQGYLGYGYTF
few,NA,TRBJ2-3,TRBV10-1,TGCGCCAGCAGTGACGGGCAGGGAAGCACAGATACGCAGTATTTT,CASSDGQGSTDTQYF
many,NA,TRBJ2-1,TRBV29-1,TGCAGCGTAAAAGAGAGAATATCCTACAATGAGCAGTTCTTC,CSVKERISYNEQFF
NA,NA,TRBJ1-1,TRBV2,TGTGCCAGCACCGTGGACGGAGGGGTAACTGAAGCTTTCTTT,CASTVDGGVTEAFF
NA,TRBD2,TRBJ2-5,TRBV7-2,TGTGCCGGACGAGCGGGAGGGGGGGCGGAGACCCAGTACTTC,CAGRAGGGAETQYF
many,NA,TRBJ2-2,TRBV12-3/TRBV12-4,TGTGCCAGCAGTGACACCTACACCGGGGAGCTGTTTTTT,CASSDTYTGELFF
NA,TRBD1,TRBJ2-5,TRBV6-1,TGTGCCAGCAGGGGACAGGGCCAAGAGACCCAGTACTTC,CASRGQGQETQYF
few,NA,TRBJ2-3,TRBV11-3,TGTGCCAGCAGTCGCCGCGGGGACGGGAAGGCAGATACGCAGTATTTT,CASSRRGDGKADTQYF
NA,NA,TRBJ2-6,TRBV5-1,TGCGCCAGCAGCTTGGGAGGATTGGGGTCTGGGGCCAACGTCCTGACTTTC,CASSLGGLGSGANVLTF
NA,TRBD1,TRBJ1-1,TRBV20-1,TGCAGTGCCCGGGACAGGGGGTACGATGAAGCTTTCTTT,CSARDRGYDEAFF
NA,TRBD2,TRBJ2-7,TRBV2,TGTGCCAGCAGGACCGGGACTACCTCCTACGAGCAGTACTTC,CASRTGTTSYEQYF
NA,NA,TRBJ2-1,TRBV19,TGTGCCAGTACTCCCCAAGGGACACCCAATGAGCAGTTCTTC,CASTPQGTPNEQFF
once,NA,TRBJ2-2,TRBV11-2,TGTGCCAGCAGCCCGATAAAGGGGGTAGGGACCGGGGAGCTGTTTTTT,CASSPIKGVGTGELFF
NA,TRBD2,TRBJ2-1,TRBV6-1,TGTGCCAGCAGGCCGGGACTAGCGGGCACCAATGAGCAGTTCTTC,CASRPGLAGTNEQFF
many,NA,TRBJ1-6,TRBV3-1,TGTGCCAGCAGGCCAAGGGGTAATTCACCCCTCCACTTT,CASRPRGNSPLHF
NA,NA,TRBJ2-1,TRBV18,TGTGCCAGCTCACCGCTCGGGACCGACCTCGGATATGAGCAGTTCTTC,CASSPLGTDLGYEQFF
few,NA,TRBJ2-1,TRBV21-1,TGTGCCAGCAGCAAAGGGGCGGGGCGGGAGATCGCGGATCCTGAGCAGTTCTTC,CASSKGAGREIADPEQFF
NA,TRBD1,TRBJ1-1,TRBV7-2,TGTGCCAGCAGCTTAGGAGAGGGACAGGGCGGAACTGAAGCTTTCTTT,CASSLGEGQGGTEAFF
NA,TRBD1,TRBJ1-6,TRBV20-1,TGCAGTGCAAGGACAGGGCAAAATTCACCCCTCCACTTT,CSARTGQNSPLHF
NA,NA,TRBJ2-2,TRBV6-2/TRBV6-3,TGTGCCAGCAACCTCGGGATAGCGAAAAACACCGGGGAGCTGTTTTTT,CASNLGIAKNTGELFF
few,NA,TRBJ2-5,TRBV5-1,TGCGCCAGCAGCTATGGGGCTAGCGAGGAGACCCAGTACTTC,CASSYGASEETQYF
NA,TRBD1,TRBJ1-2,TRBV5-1,TGCGCCAGCAGCTTGTCGCCGGGACAGGGTTTTAATGGCTACACCTTC,CASSLSPGQGFNGYTF
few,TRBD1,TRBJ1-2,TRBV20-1,TGCAGTGCTAGAGGGGGGACAGGGGGTTTTGGCTACACCTTC,CSARGGTGGFGYTF
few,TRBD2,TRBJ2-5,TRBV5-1,TGCGCCAGCAGCTTGGTCCCTAGCGGCCAAGAGACCCAGTACTTC,CASSLVPSGQETQYF
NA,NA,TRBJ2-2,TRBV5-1,TGCGCCAGCAGAACCGCCCCCGGGGGCACCGGGGAGCTGTTTTTT,CASRTAPGGTGELFF
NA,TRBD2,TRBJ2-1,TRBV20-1,TGCAGGGGGGAGCTAGCGGGAGACAGCGGGGACGGTGAGCAGTTCTTC,CRGELAGDSGDGEQFF
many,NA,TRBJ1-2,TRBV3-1,TGTGCCAGCAGCCACTGGACGGATTCTAACTATGGCTACACCTTC,CASSHWTDSNYGYTF